The 14 T cell receptor beta chains below all came from one sample that was sequenced in a study of early T cells in non-severe SARS-CoV-2 infection. TCRdb called the 5' RACE reads again in MiXCR, with one record for every CDR3 protein. The table shows about 61,000 distinct CDR3 sequences, with roughly 10% occurring only once. Sequencing was performed on whole blood. The source of these receptors is an adult who was a healthcare worker with PCR-confirmed SARS-CoV-2 infection or an uninfected control (not recorded which).

This clonotype has ten or more counts. J is TRBJ2-3 and V is TRBV20-1; 10 nucleotides line up with TRBD2. The CDR3 is 15 residues long. V shed 1 base, J shed 4 bases, and the junction held 5 bases outside the gene matches. Germline-derived CDR1 and CDR2 are DFQATT and SNEGSKA (reference sequence). The CDR3 spells CSARASGGPADTQYF. Here the CDR3 DNA reads TGCAGTGCTAGAGCTAGCGGGGGCCCCGCAGATACGCAGTATTTT.

This clonotype was counted at least ten times. This rearrangement joins TRBV27 to TRBJ2-1; 7 bases align to TRBD2. CDR3 length equals 16 residues. Germline V gene data show CDR1 as MNHEY and CDR2 as SMNVEV (reference sequence). V trimming: 4 bases; J trimming: 5 bases; junction bases outside the gene matches: 11. The CDR3, as DNA: TGTGCCAGCAGTTCTTACACTGGACTAGGGGACAATGAGCAGTTCTTC. Protein: CASSSYTGLGDNEQFF.

The chain couples TRBV12-3 or TRBV12-4 to TRBJ2-7; TRBD2 agrees at 8 bases. CDR3 size: 15 residues. V lost 7 bases, J lost 0 bases, and 8 bases stayed unmatched. The CDR3: CASTPTSGGSYEQYF. CDR3 nucleotides: TGTGCCAGCACCCCCACGAGCGGGGGCTCCTACGAGCAGTACTTC.

This clonotype appeared many times. V usage is TRBV11-3 and J usage is TRBJ2-5; D is unclear. This CDR3 spans 14 amino acids. Trimming shortened V by 1 base and J by 1 base, and 7 bases separated the two germline ends. Germline V gene data show CDR1 as SGHNT and CDR2 as YENEEA. The chain's CDR3 is CASSLALGQETQYF. The CDR3 nucleotides are TGTGCCAGCAGCTTAGCTCTTGGCCAAGAGACCCAGTACTTC. The variable domain in full, completed from reference TRBV11-3 and TRBJ2-5, reads EAGVVQSPRYKIIEKKQPVAFWCNPISGHNTLYWYLQNLGQGPELLIRYENEEAVDDSQLPKDRFSAERLKGVDSTLKIQPAELGDSAVYLCASSLALGQETQYFGPGTRLLVL.

This clonotype has a handful of counts. This chain uses TRBV18 with TRBJ2-5; D is ambiguous. V gave up 2 bases and J gave up 4 bases, with 8 bases separating them. The CDR3 runs to 13 residues. Germline V gene data show CDR1 as KGHSH and CDR2 as LQKENI. The CDR3 region has the DNA TGTGCCAGCTCACCAAGTAGGGTAGAGACCCAGTACTTC. Translating gives CASSPSRVETQYF.

This clonotype was seen at least ten times. The chain joins TRBV6-6 to TRBJ2-5; the match to TRBD2 covers 9 bases. Losses at the gene ends were 2 bases for V and 4 bases for J; bases not matched to a gene: 8. Germline V gene sequence: CDR1 MNHNY, CDR2 SVGAGI (reference sequence). The CDR3 runs to 16 residues. CDR3 sequence reads: CASSYRGTSSSETQYF. For the CDR3, the DNA is TGTGCCAGCAGTTACCGGGGGACTAGCTCATCAGAGACCCAGTACTTC.

This clonotype was observed at least ten times. The chain couples TRBV5-1 to TRBJ2-2; 9 bases agree with TRBD1. The CDR3 is 16 residues long. The J segment lost 3 bases and the V segment lost 3 bases, leaving 6 bases of the junction unmatched. Germline values: CDR1 SGHRS, CDR2 YFSETQ. The CDR3 DNA sequence: TGCGCCAGCAGCTCCACAGGGGGCCGAGACACCGGGGAGCTGTTTTTT. Translated, it gives CASSSTGGRDTGELFF.

There are a few counts of this clonotype. The chain recombines TRBV9 with TRBJ2-7; no firm D call. Germline CDR1 and CDR2: SGDLS and YYNGEE. V was clipped by 4 bases and J by 0 bases, with 11 bases between them. The CDR3 loop spans 14 amino acids. For the CDR3, the DNA is TGTGCCAGCAGCCGATCAGTTAGCTCCTACGAGCAGTACTTC. Its protein is CASSRSVSSYEQYF.

This clonotype was seen repeatedly, ten times or more. The V call is TRBV7-2, the J call TRBJ2-1, with 12 bases lining up with TRBD1. Germline V gives CDR1 SGHTA, CDR2 FQGNSA. V was pared by 5 bases and J by 9 bases, with 11 bases of the junction left unmatched. The CDR3 runs 16 residues. CDR3 bases: TGTGCCAGCAGCCGAGGGACCGGGACAGGGGGCAGTGAGCAGTTCTTC. This gives the protein CASSRGTGTGGSEQFF.

V is TRBV6-1 and J is TRBJ2-1, with 7 bases aligning to TRBD1. The CDR3 contains 17 residues. The germline CDR1 and CDR2 sequences are MNHNS and SASEGT. The V gene end was trimmed by 8 bases and the J gene end by 0 bases; junction bases not matched to a gene: 13. The CDR3, as DNA: TGTGCCAGCCTTAAGAGGAGGACAGGCAGCTCCTACAATGAGCAGTTCTTC. Protein: CASLKRRTGSSYNEQFF.

This clonotype was found a few times. The chain carries TRBV15 and TRBJ1-2; 7 nucleotides align to TRBD1. The ends lost 1 base at V and 6 bases at J; junction bases unmatched: 14. This CDR3 contains 17 residues. Germline V gene data show CDR1 as LNHNV and CDR2 as YYDKDF (reference sequence). Here the CDR3 DNA reads TGTGCCACCAGCAGAGCGGGACAGCTGGATCGAGATCATGGCTACACCTTC. Its protein is CATSRAGQLDRDHGYTF.

The chain employs TRBV11-2 and TRBJ2-5; the D is unclear. V lost 4 bases to trimming and J lost 5 bases, with 11 bases between them. Germline CDR1 reads SGHAT; CDR2 reads FQNNGV. The CDR3 consists of 13 residues. CDR3 nucleotides: TGTGCCAGCAGCTACGGACCCGAGGAGACCCAGTACTTC. Protein product: CASSYGPEETQYF. Combining the CDR3 with reference TRBV11-2 and TRBJ2-5 gives the whole variable domain EAGVAQSPRYKIIEKRQSVAFWCNPISGHATLYWYQQILGQGPKLLIQFQNNGVVDDSQLPKDRFSAERLKGVDSTLKIQPAKLEDSAVYLCASSYGPEETQYFGPGTRLLVL.

The chain carries TRBV30 and TRBJ1-2, with D tentatively TRBD1 (5 bases). The CDR3 is 11 amino acids. Germline V gene sequence: CDR1 GTSNPN, CDR2 SVGIG (reference sequence). V was trimmed by 5 bases and J by 10 bases, leaving 14 bases between them. This CDR3 is CAWGDPTLYTF. The CDR3 coding sequence is TGTGCCTGGGGGGACCCCACGCTCTACACCTTC.

This clonotype was recorded many times. V and J are TRBV18 and TRBJ2-1; 7 bases agree with TRBD1. Germline lookup yields CDR1 KGHSH and CDR2 LQKENI. The CDR3 is 17 residues long. The trim removed 0 bases at V and 4 bases at J, leaving 9 bases unmatched. The CDR3 protein is CASSPPRTGQTYNEQFF. The CDR3 DNA is TGTGCCAGCTCACCACCTAGAACGGGACAGACGTACAATGAGCAGTTCTTC.